A selection of T cell receptor beta chains follows, all from one sample in a study of CD8 T cells in ankylosing spondylitis. TCRdb analysed the 5' RACE reads with MiXCR anew, one entry per CDR3 protein. This table has some 300,000 distinct CDR3 sequences, less than 25% appearing once. The sample taken for sequencing was blood, either unsorted or a sorted T cell fraction (not recorded which). The receptors were gathered from a female donor with ankylosing spondylitis or in good health (not recorded which). Each CDR3 is given with its conserved first and last residue. The order of the fields is V gene, J gene, D gene, clone size, CDR3 DNA, CDR3 protein. The D gene is left open where the match is weak. Expanded clones are given a class, and other clones once, few, many or no size at all.

TRBV9	TRBJ2-3	NA	NA	TGTGCCAGCAGCGGCCCTGGGGTAGCGGTCACAGATACGCAGTATTTT	CASSGPGVAVTDTQYF
TRBV11-2	TRBJ2-3	TRBD2	few	TGTGCCAGCAGCTCCCACGTGGGACTAGCGGGAGGCACAGATACGCAGTATTTT	CASSSHVGLAGGTDTQYF
TRBV20-1	TRBJ2-5	TRBD2	few	TGCAGTGCTAGAGCTCCCGGGCTAGCGGGACAAGAGACCCAGTACTTC	CSARAPGLAGQETQYF
TRBV5-1	TRBJ2-3	NA	NA	TGCGCCAGCAGCTTGGGAGCAGAGACAGATACGCAGTATTTT	CASSLGAETDTQYF
TRBV12-3/TRBV12-4	TRBJ2-7	TRBD1	NA	TGTGCCACCGGGACAGGGGTGGGGTACGAGCAGTACTTC	CATGTGVGYEQYF
TRBV4-2	TRBJ2-1	NA	NA	TGTGCCAGCAGCCAAGATCAAGGAGGAGGGCCTCGCAATGAGCAGTTCTTC	CASSQDQGGGPRNEQFF
TRBV6-5	TRBJ1-3	TRBD1	many	TGTGCCAGCAGTCGGACAGGAATCTCTGGAAACACCATATATTTT	CASSRTGISGNTIYF
TRBV2	TRBJ2-1	NA	NA	TGTGCCAGCATCAGGGGCAGCTCCTACAATGAGCAGTTCTTC	CASIRGSSYNEQFF
TRBV6-2/TRBV6-3	TRBJ2-1	TRBD2	NA	TGTGCCAGCAGCCGGACTAGGACCAATGAGCAGTTCTTC	CASSRTRTNEQFF
TRBV20-1	TRBJ2-7	NA	many	TGCAGTGCTCTCCCCGCTGGGGTAAGGAATTACGAGCAGTACTTC	CSALPAGVRNYEQYF
TRBV29-1	TRBJ2-5	NA	NA	TGCAGCGCCCATGAAGTACAAGAGACCCAGTACTTC	CSAHEVQETQYF
TRBV9	TRBJ2-1	TRBD1	many	TGTGCCAGCAGCTCTCGGACAGGGGGTAATGAGCAGTTCTTC	CASSSRTGGNEQFF
TRBV6-1	TRBJ2-3	NA	few	TGTGCCAGCGCAGGGTTGACTAGCACAGATACGCAGTATTTT	CASAGLTSTDTQYF
TRBV7-3	TRBJ2-7	TRBD2	few	TGTGCCAGCAGCTCAGCGGGAGGAGGTAGAGAGCAGTACTTC	CASSSAGGGREQYF
TRBV20-1	TRBJ2-1	TRBD1	NA	TGCAGTACTGACAGGGCTACTGAGCAGTTCTTC	CSTDRATEQFF
TRBV20-1	TRBJ2-5	TRBD2	NA	TGCAGTGCTAGAAGCCTCGGGACTAGCAACCAAGAGACCCAGTACTTC	CSARSLGTSNQETQYF
TRBV20-1	TRBJ2-7	NA	many	TGCAGTGCTAGGTTAGGACGTTTCTACGAGCAGTACTTC	CSARLGRFYEQYF
TRBV5-1	TRBJ2-3	NA	NA	TGCGCCAGCAGCTCCCGCGGGGACACAAACACAGATACGCAGTATTTT	CASSSRGDTNTDTQYF
TRBV20-1	TRBJ2-1	TRBD1	NA	TGCAGTGCTAGGAGGACAGGGCCCTACAATGAGCAGTTCTTC	CSARRTGPYNEQFF
TRBV10-3	TRBJ2-2	TRBD1	NA	TGTGCCGTCGATACAGGGGGCACCGGGGAGCTGTTTTTT	CAVDTGGTGELFF
TRBV20-1	TRBJ1-5	TRBD1	NA	TGCAGTGCTAAAACAGGGGGTCGGCAGCCCCAGCATTTT	CSAKTGGRQPQHF
TRBV6-1	TRBJ2-7	NA	few	TGTGCCAGCAGTCGTGGAGGGGTCGGCGAGCAGTACTTC	CASSRGGVGEQYF
TRBV20-1	TRBJ2-3	TRBD1	NA	TGCAGTGCGTGGGACAGCCGCACAGATACGCAGTATTTT	CSAWDSRTDTQYF
TRBV7-9	TRBJ1-1	NA	NA	TGTGCCAGCACCTCTTCTGGGGTTAAGAACACTGAAGCTTTCTTT	CASTSSGVKNTEAFF
TRBV9	TRBJ2-7	TRBD2	NA	TGTGCCAGCAGCCCCACCCCGACTAGCGGACGCGAGCAGTACTTC	CASSPTPTSGREQYF
TRBV18	TRBJ1-4	NA	NA	TGTGCCAGCTCACCCAACAATGAAAAACTGTTTTTT	CASSPNNEKLFF
TRBV29-1	TRBJ2-4	TRBD2	many	TGCAGCGCGGCTAGGGAGGGAAATCAGTACTTC	CSAAREGNQYF
TRBV20-1	TRBJ2-1	TRBD1	few	TGCAGTGCCCCGGGGGGACAGGGTCTGAATGAGCAGTTCTTC	CSAPGGQGLNEQFF
TRBV19	TRBJ2-1	TRBD2	NA	TGTGCCAGTAGTACCACTAGCGGGATCAAGTTCTTC	CASSTTSGIKFF
TRBV6-1	TRBJ1-5	NA	many	TGTGCCAGCAGCCCGGCGTTTACCGGGACCGCCAATCAGCCCCAGCATTTT	CASSPAFTGTANQPQHF
TRBV2	TRBJ1-2	TRBD1	few	TGTGCCAGCAGTTCCGTCAGGGGGCTGTATGGCTACACCTTC	CASSSVRGLYGYTF
TRBV3-1	TRBJ1-3	NA	NA	TGTGCCAGCAGCCCTTTAGCAGTCGGAAACACCATATATTTT	CASSPLAVGNTIYF
TRBV19	TRBJ1-5	NA	NA	TGTGCCAGTAGTATCGGAGCCCTCGGGCAGCCCCAGCATTTT	CASSIGALGQPQHF
TRBV20-1	TRBJ1-5	NA	NA	TGCAGTGCTAGAAATAATGGGAGGGGCATGCCCCAGCATTTT	CSARNNGRGMPQHF
TRBV20-1	TRBJ2-1	NA	few	TGCAGTGCTAGCGACGGGAGCTCCTACAATGAGCAGTTCTTC	CSASDGSSYNEQFF
TRBV5-1	TRBJ2-7	NA	many	TGCGCCAGCAGCGTAAGGGGGCCTCGGGAGAGCGAGCAGTACTTC	CASSVRGPRESEQYF
TRBV4-3	TRBJ2-1	TRBD2	NA	TGCGCCAGCAGCGGGGAGCGGGAGTGGAATGAGCAGTTCTTC	CASSGEREWNEQFF
TRBV20-1	TRBJ1-4	NA	few	TGCAGTGCCACCGGGAACAATGAAAAACTGTTTTTT	CSATGNNEKLFF
TRBV12-3/TRBV12-4	TRBJ2-2	TRBD1	many	TGTGCCAGCCGGAAAGGGGGCGGTAACGGGGAGCTGTTTTTT	CASRKGGGNGELFF
TRBV29-1	TRBJ2-1	NA	NA	TGCAGCGTGGCAAATGTCGAGCAGTTCTTC	CSVANVEQFF
TRBV9	TRBJ2-7	TRBD2	many	TGTGCCAGCAGCCCTAGGACTAGCGGAGGGGGGGAGCAGTACTTC	CASSPRTSGGGEQYF
TRBV27	TRBJ2-3	NA	medium-sized	TGTGCCAGCAGTCCCCCGGTACTACAAGATACGCAGTATTTT	CASSPPVLQDTQYF
TRBV6-2/TRBV6-3	TRBJ1-1	TRBD1	few	TGTGCCAGCAGCTGGGGACAGGGGTCGGGCGCGGCTTTCTTT	CASSWGQGSGAAFF
TRBV10-3	TRBJ1-3	NA	few	TGTGCCACCGCCCCCGGACACGCTGGAAACACCATATATTTT	CATAPGHAGNTIYF
TRBV29-1	TRBJ1-1	NA	few	TGCAGCGTTGAAGATTGGACGGTTATGAACACTGAAGCTTTCTTT	CSVEDWTVMNTEAFF
TRBV5-4	TRBJ2-3	NA	NA	TGTGCCAGCAGCTCCCGTATTGGCCCAGATACGCAGTATTTT	CASSSRIGPDTQYF